Each of the 22 T cell receptor beta chains below was sequenced from the same sample in a study of T cell changes during pregnancy in multiple sclerosis. Using immunoSEQ multiplex PCR, the repertoire was profiled, and TCRdb retains in-frame clones only, with some absent. The top ten clones hold about a sixth of a sample with 20,000 to 25,000 clones, just under 85% of them seen once. The input for sequencing was CD8+ T cells from peripheral blood mononuclear cells, taken in the first trimester of pregnancy. The receptors were sampled from a female donor in good health, enrolled as a control in a pregnancy study.

The genes are TRBV15 and TRBJ2-2; the match to TRBD1 covers 12 bases. The germline V gene encodes CDR1 LNHNV and CDR2 YYDKDF (reference sequence). CDR3 length: 16 amino acids. After removal of 3 bases from V and 3 bases from J, the junction contained 2 bases not matched to a gene. The DNA for the CDR3 is TGTGCCACCAGCAGGGGACAGGGGGCGGACACCGGGGAGCTGTTTTTT. This gives the protein CATSRGQGADTGELFF.

The rearrangement joins TRBV7-9 to TRBJ2-7, with D possibly TRBD2 on 7 matching bases. Germline V gene data show CDR1 as SEHNR and CDR2 as FQNEAQ (reference sequence). Trimming took 5 bases from V and 2 from J, leaving 16 bases between them. CDR3 length equals 15 residues. CDR3 bases: TGTGCCAGCAGCCCAGGGGAGGGCTCCCCCTACGAGCAGTACTTC. This sequence encodes CASSPGEGSPYEQYF.

J is TRBJ1-2 and V is TRBV5-6, with a tentative D call TRBD1 (6 bases). Germline V gene sequence: CDR1 SGHDT, CDR2 YYEEEE. V gave up 4 bases and J gave up 3 bases, with 10 bases separating them. This CDR3 contains 13 residues. The CDR3 coding sequence is TGTGCCAGCAGCCAGGGACAATACTATGGCTACACCTTC. As protein: CASSQGQYYGYTF. Looking up the rest from reference TRBV5-6 and TRBJ1-2 gives the full variable domain: DAGVTQSPTHLIKTRGQQVTLRCSPKSGHDTVSWYQQALGQGPQFIFQYYEEEERQRGNFPDRFSGHQFPNYSSELNVNALLLGDSALYLCASSQGQYYGYTFGSGTRLTVV.

The chain carries TRBV6-1 and TRBJ2-7, with 7 bases that match TRBD2. Trimming removed 5 bases from V and 3 bases from J; junction bases left unmatched: 4. In germline, CDR1 is MNHNS, CDR2 SASEGT. This CDR3 has 13 residues. The CDR3 bases are TGTGCCAGCAGTCTTGGGAGGGTCTACGAGCAGTACTTC. Encoded protein: CASSLGRVYEQYF.

V is TRBV5-4 and J is TRBJ2-7, with D uncertain. CDR3 length: 12 residues. Germline V lookup: CDR1 SGHNT, CDR2 YYREEE (reference sequence). V lost 1 base and J lost 6, with 8 bases in between. The CDR3 region is CASSLWPGEQYF. CDR3 in DNA: TGTGCCAGCAGCTTGTGGCCGGGCGAGCAGTACTTC. Together with reference TRBV5-4 and TRBJ2-7, the CDR3 gives the full variable domain: ETGVTQSPTHLIKTRGQQVTLRCSSQSGHNTVSWYQQALGQGPQFIFQYYREEENGRGNFPPRFSGLQFPNYSSELNVNALELDDSALYLCASSLWPGEQYFGPGTRLTVT.

This chain links TRBV27 with TRBJ2-3; tentatively, D is TRBD1 (5 bases). The V gene's germline CDR1 is MNHEY and CDR2 SMNVEV (reference sequence). The CDR3 has 16 amino acids. The ends were cut back, 5 bases at V and 0 bases at J, with 15 bases in the middle. This CDR3 reads CASSHVRQPSTDTQYF. CDR3 bases: TGTGCCAGCAGTCACGTGAGACAGCCAAGCACAGATACGCAGTATTTT.

This rearrangement joins TRBV27 to TRBJ2-5; D is perhaps TRBD1 (5 bases). Germline values: CDR1 MNHEY, CDR2 SMNVEV (reference sequence). The CDR3 is 13 residues long. Trimming stripped 3 bases from V and 3 bases from J, with 8 bases between. The CDR3 spells CASSLFREETQYF. CDR3 DNA: TGTGCCAGCAGTTTGTTCAGGGAAGAGACCCAGTACTTC.

The chain combines TRBV4-1 with TRBJ2-7, with D unclear. Germline lookup yields CDR1 MGHRA and CDR2 YSYEKL. CDR3 length: 13 amino acids. V lost 4 bases and J 4 bases, leaving 11 bases between the germline ends. Here the CDR3 DNA reads TGCGCCAGCAGCCGTAGCATAGAATACGAGCAGTACTTC. This translates into CASSRSIEYEQYF.

The V call is TRBV5-1, the J call TRBJ2-4; 9 positions agree with TRBD1. The CDR3 runs 20 residues. With V trimmed by 3 bases and J by 4 bases, 20 bases remained unmatched. Germline-derived CDR1 and CDR2 are SGHRS and YFSETQ. The CDR3 spells CASSYTGTGSFNQGKNIQYF. As DNA, the CDR3 is TGCGCCAGCAGCTACACCGGGACAGGGTCCTTCAACCAAGGTAAAAACATTCAGTACTTC.

The rearrangement uses TRBV7-9 and TRBJ2-1, with D possibly being TRBD2 (6 bases). Per germline, CDR1 SEHNR and CDR2 FQNEAQ (reference sequence). The CDR3 totals 15 residues. The V end was cut by 5 bases, the J end by 0 bases, with 11 bases between. CDR3 amino acids: CASSPRGSSYNEQFF. The CDR3 region has the DNA TGTGCCAGCAGCCCCCGGGGGAGCTCCTACAATGAGCAGTTCTTC.

This chain connects TRBV6-5 to TRBJ2-2; D perhaps matches TRBD2 (8 bases). In germline, CDR1 is MNHEY, CDR2 SVGAGI. This CDR3 comprises 15 residues. Trimming stripped 6 bases from V and 3 bases from J, with 14 bases between. The CDR3 DNA follows: TGTGCCAGCAGCCCCGGGAGGGGGCACACCGGGGAGCTGTTTTTT. This translates into CASSPGRGHTGELFF.

This clone was recorded a few times. At the DNA level, this CDR3 is encoded by other sequences in the same sample as well. The chain uses TRBV6-6 and TRBJ1-2; D is undetermined. CDR1 is MNHNY, CDR2 SVGAGI, per germline (reference sequence). V was pared by 7 bases and J by 5 bases, with 11 bases between. The CDR3 consists of 12 residues. The DNA for the CDR3 is TGTGCCAGCACTCTAACCGGGTATGGCTACACCTTC. Translation gives CASTLTGYGYTF.

This clone was seen only once. This sequence joins TRBV7-6 and TRBJ2-4, with 12 bases matching TRBD2. The CDR3 is 17 residues long. The ends lost 3 bases at V and 1 base at J; junction bases unmatched: 4. The germline gives CDR1 SGHVS, CDR2 FNYEAQ. The chain's CDR3 is CASSFLAGGRAKNIQYF. The CDR3 DNA follows: TGTGCCAGCAGCTTCCTAGCGGGGGGGCGGGCCAAAAACATTCAGTACTTC. Variable domain in full (rest from reference TRBV7-6 and TRBJ2-4): GAGVSQSPRYKVTKRGQDVALRCDPISGHVSLYWYRQALGQGPEFLTYFNYEAQQDKSGLPNDRFSAERPEGSISTLTIQRTEQRDSAMYRCASSFLAGGRAKNIQYFGAGTRLSVL.

The J gene is TRBJ1-6, the V gene TRBV6-4; no reliable D call. Germline V gene data show CDR1 as MRHNA and CDR2 as SNTAGT. Trimming took 7 bases from V and 0 from J, leaving 7 bases between them. The CDR3 runs to 14 residues. CDR3 in DNA: TGTGCCAGCATCCCTTTCTCCTATAATTCACCCCTCCACTTT. It encodes CASIPFSYNSPLHF.

This clone is large. The identical CDR3 is also encoded by other nucleotide sequences in the sample. The genes are TRBV19 and TRBJ1-1; a possible D gene is TRBD1 (5 bases). The CDR3 contains 13 residues. The V end lost 1 base, the J end lost 5 bases, and 8 bases lay between the germline ends. Germline V gives CDR1 LNHDA, CDR2 SQIVND (reference sequence). The CDR3 DNA sequence: TGTGCCAGTAGTATAGCTCAGGGAACTGAAGCTTTCTTT. Translating gives CASSIAQGTEAFF. The variable domain in full, with the rest retrieved from reference TRBV19 and TRBJ1-1, is DGGITQSPKYLFRKEGQNVTLSCEQNLNHDAMYWYRQDPGQGLRLIYYSQIVNDFQKGDIAEGYSVSREKKESFPLTVTSAQKNPTAFYLCASSIAQGTEAFFGQGTRLTVV.

This sequence joins TRBV5-1 and TRBJ2-1, with 7 bases fitting TRBD2. The CDR3 length is 13 residues. CDR1 and CDR2 (germline): SGHRS, YFSETQ. V trimming: 4 bases; J trimming: 10 bases; junction bases outside the gene matches: 8. This chain's CDR3 is CASSLPPSGEQFF. Written as DNA, the CDR3 is TGCGCCAGCAGCCTACCCCCTAGCGGAGAGCAGTTCTTC.

This clone has just a few counts. This rearrangement joins TRBV7-9 to TRBJ2-1; D unclear. The CDR3 spans 16 residues. The V and J ends lost 0 bases and 8 bases respectively, with 17 bases between them. Germline CDR1 reads SEHNR; CDR2 reads FQNEAQ (reference sequence). The chain's CDR3 is CASSLAVGEKAYEQFF. The DNA of the CDR3 is TGTGCCAGCAGCTTAGCCGTCGGAGAAAAGGCCTATGAGCAGTTCTTC.

The chain is built from TRBV4-3 and TRBJ1-5; possible D gene TRBD1, 5 bases. Germline assignment: CDR1 LGHNA and CDR2 YSLEER. With 1 base removed from V and 6 bases from J, the gap between germline ends came to 10 bases. This CDR3 is 14 amino acids long. The CDR3 DNA follows: TGCGCCAGCAGCCAAGGGCAGGGCGCTCAGCCCCAGCATTTT. This encodes CASSQGQGAQPQHF.

V gene TRBV9 combines with J gene TRBJ1-6, with a weak D call TRBD1 (6 bases). V lost 4 bases and J lost 6, with 11 bases in between. The CDR3 runs to 14 residues. Germline assignment: CDR1 SGDLS and CDR2 YYNGEE. The CDR3 coding sequence is TGTGCCAGCAGCCCAGGGGACCTTAATTCACCCCTCCACTTT. Protein: CASSPGDLNSPLHF.

V and J are TRBV5-4 and TRBJ2-6; D is perhaps TRBD1 (5 bases). Trimming removed 4 bases from V and 0 bases from J, with 14 bases in between. Germline V gene sequence: CDR1 SGHNT, CDR2 YYREEE (reference sequence). The CDR3 has 17 residues. CDR3 loop: CASSLTDSHSGANVLTF. The CDR3 coding sequence is TGTGCCAGCAGCCTTACAGACAGCCACTCTGGGGCCAACGTCCTGACTTTC.

J is TRBJ2-6 and V is TRBV6-4; D unresolved. This CDR3 is built from 15 residues. CDR1 is MRHNA and CDR2 is SNTAGT in the germline V gene. V gave up 2 bases and J gave up 4 bases, with 9 bases separating them. Here the CDR3 DNA reads TGTGCCAGCAGTGACACGAGCTCCGGGGCCAACGTCCTGACTTTC. This encodes CASSDTSSGANVLTF.

This chain joins TRBV10-1 and TRBJ2-1; 14 bases fit TRBD2. CDR3 size: 16 residues. The V gene's germline CDR1 is WNHNN and CDR2 SYGVQD (reference sequence). With V trimmed by 6 bases and J by 3 bases, 4 bases remained unmatched. The CDR3 DNA reads TGCGCCAGCAGGGGACTAGCGGGGGATAACTACAATGAGCAGTTCTTC. As protein: CASRGLAGDNYNEQFF.